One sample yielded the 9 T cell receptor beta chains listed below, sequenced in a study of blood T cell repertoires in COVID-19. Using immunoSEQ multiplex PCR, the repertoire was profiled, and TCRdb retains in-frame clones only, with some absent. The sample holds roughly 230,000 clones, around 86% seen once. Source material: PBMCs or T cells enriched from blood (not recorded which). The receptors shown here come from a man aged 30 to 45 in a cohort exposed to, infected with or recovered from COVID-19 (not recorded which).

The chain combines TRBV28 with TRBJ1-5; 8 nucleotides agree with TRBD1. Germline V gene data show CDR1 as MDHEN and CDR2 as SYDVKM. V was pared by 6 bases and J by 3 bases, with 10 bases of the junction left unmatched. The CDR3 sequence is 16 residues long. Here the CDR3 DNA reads TGTGCCAGCAGACCCGCCGACAGGGGACTCAATCAGCCCCAGCATTTT. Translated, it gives CASRPADRGLNQPQHF.

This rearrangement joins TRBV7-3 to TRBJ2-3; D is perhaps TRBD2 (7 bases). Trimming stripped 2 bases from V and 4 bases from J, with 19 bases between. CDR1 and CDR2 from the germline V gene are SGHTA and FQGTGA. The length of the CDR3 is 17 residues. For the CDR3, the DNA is TGTGCCAGCAGCTTAGAGTGGGGGGGCACGAGGGCAGATACGCAGTATTTT. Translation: CASSLEWGGTRADTQYF.

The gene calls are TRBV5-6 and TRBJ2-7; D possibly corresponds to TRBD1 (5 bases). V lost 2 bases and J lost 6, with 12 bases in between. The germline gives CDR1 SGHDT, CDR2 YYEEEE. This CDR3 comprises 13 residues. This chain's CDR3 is CASSFRVRSEQYF. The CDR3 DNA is TGTGCCAGCAGCTTCAGGGTTCGGAGCGAGCAGTACTTC.

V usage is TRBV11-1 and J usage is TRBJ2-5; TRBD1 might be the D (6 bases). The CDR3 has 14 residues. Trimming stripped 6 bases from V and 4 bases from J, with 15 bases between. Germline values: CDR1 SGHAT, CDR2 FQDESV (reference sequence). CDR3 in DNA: TGTGCCAGCAGAGAAACAGGGTCCGGAGAGACCCAGTACTTC. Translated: CASRETGSGETQYF.

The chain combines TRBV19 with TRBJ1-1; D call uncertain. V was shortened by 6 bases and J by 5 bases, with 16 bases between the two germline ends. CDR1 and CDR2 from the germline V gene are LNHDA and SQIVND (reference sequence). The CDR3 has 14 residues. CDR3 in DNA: TGTGCCAGTAGCCCGACCGTGGGAGGGACTGAAGCTTTCTTT. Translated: CASSPTVGGTEAFF. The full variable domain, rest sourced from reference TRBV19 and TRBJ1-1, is DGGITQSPKYLFRKEGQNVTLSCEQNLNHDAMYWYRQDPGQGLRLIYYSQIVNDFQKGDIAEGYSVSREKKESFPLTVTSAQKNPTAFYLCASSPTVGGTEAFFGQGTRLTVV.

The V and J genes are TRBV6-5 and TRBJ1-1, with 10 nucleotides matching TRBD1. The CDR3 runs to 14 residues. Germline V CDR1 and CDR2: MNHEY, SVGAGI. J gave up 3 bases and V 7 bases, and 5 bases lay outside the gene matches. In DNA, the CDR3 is TGTGCCAGCATAGGGACAGGGGCCTACACTGAAGCTTTCTTT. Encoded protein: CASIGTGAYTEAFF.

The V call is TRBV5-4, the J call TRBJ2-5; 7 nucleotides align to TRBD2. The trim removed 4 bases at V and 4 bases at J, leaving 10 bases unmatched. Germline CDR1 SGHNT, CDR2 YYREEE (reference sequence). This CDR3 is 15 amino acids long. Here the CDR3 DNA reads TGTGCCAGCAGCCTTGGCGGGAGTATCGGAGAGACCCAGTACTTC. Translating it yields CASSLGGSIGETQYF.

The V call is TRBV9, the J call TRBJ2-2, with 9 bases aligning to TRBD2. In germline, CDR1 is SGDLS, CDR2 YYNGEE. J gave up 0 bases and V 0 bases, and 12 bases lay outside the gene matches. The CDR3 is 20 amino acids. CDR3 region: CASSVARGGRVPTNTGELFF. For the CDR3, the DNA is TGTGCCAGCAGCGTAGCCCGAGGCGGGAGGGTCCCAACGAACACCGGGGAGCTGTTTTTT.

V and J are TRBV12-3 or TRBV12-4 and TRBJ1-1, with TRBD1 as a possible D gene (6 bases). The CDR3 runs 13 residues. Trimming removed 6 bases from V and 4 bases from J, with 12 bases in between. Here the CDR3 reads CASRDRRFTEAFF. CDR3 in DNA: TGTGCCAGCAGAGACAGGAGGTTCACTGAAGCTTTCTTT.